The rows below give T cell receptor beta chains drawn from one sample of a study of T cell responses to AZD1222 COVID-19 vaccine. Using immunoSEQ multiplex PCR, the repertoire was profiled, and TCRdb retains in-frame clones only, with some absent. This table has about 150,000 clones, approximately 91% appearing once. The specimen comprised peripheral blood, sampled 28 days after the second AZD1222 dose. The receptors were gathered from an adult who received the AZD1222 COVID-19 vaccine. Both conserved end residues are part of each CDR3. The D gene is left open where the match is weak. Clone size, where shown, is once, few, many, or a class for clones that have expanded.

CDR3: CASTIGVSSYNEQFF; DNA: TGTGCCAGCACAATCGGGGTGAGCTCCTACAATGAGCAGTTCTTC; D: -; size: -; V: TRBV6-5; J: TRBJ2-1
CDR3: CASGPGTLRETQYF; DNA: TGCGCCAGCGGTCCCGGGACGCTTAGGGAGACCCAGTACTTC; D: -; size: -; V: TRBV5-1; J: TRBJ2-5
CDR3: CASSPSQGIYEQYF; DNA: TGTGCCAGCTCACCCTCGCAGGGGATTTACGAGCAGTACTTC; D: -; size: -; V: TRBV18; J: TRBJ2-7
CDR3: CATSDPGGTGELFF; DNA: TGTGCCACCAGTGATCCTGGGGGGACCGGGGAGCTGTTTTTT; D: -; size: -; V: TRBV24-1; J: TRBJ2-2
CDR3: CASSENSASVGEQFF; DNA: TGTGCCAGCAGTGAAAATTCCGCTTCGGTTGGTGAGCAGTTCTTC; D: -; size: -; V: TRBV2; J: TRBJ2-1
CDR3: CATSDSGTGKNTEAFF; DNA: TGTGCCACCAGTGATTCGGGAACAGGGAAGAACACTGAAGCTTTCTTT; D: -; size: -; V: TRBV24-1; J: TRBJ1-1
CDR3: CASSAAANEKLFF; DNA: TGTGCCAGCAGCGCGGCAGCTAATGAAAAACTGTTTTTT; D: -; size: -; V: TRBV9; J: TRBJ1-4
CDR3: CASSFLGDGRGSAQYF; DNA: TGTGCCAGCAGCTTTTTAGGGGACGGCAGAGGTTCCGCCCAGTACTTC; D: -; size: -; V: TRBV5-6; J: TRBJ2-7
CDR3: CASSDAGFQETQYF; DNA: TGCGCCAGCAGCGATGCAGGGTTTCAGGAGACCCAGTACTTC; D: -; size: -; V: TRBV5-1; J: TRBJ2-5
CDR3: CASIGDGEAFF; DNA: TGTGCCAGCATCGGGGACGGAGAAGCTTTCTTT; D: -; size: few; V: TRBV14; J: TRBJ1-1
CDR3: CASNLNSGGNQPQHF; DNA: TGTGCCAGCAACCTGAACTCAGGGGGTAATCAGCCCCAGCATTTT; D: TRBD1; size: -; V: TRBV2; J: TRBJ1-5
CDR3: CASSPLAGANNEQFF; DNA: TGTGCCAGCAGCCCCCTAGCGGGGGCGAACAATGAGCAGTTCTTC; D: TRBD2; size: -; V: TRBV7-6; J: TRBJ2-1
CDR3: CASSPLLPENEQFF; DNA: TGTGCCAGCAGCCCCCTATTACCAGAGAATGAGCAGTTCTTC; D: -; size: -; V: TRBV4-2; J: TRBJ2-1
CDR3: CASRRQVQETQYF; DNA: TGTGCCAGCAGGCGACAGGTCCAAGAGACCCAGTACTTC; D: -; size: -; V: TRBV2; J: TRBJ2-5
CDR3: CASSEEVGPFGGQPQHF; DNA: TGTGCCAGCAGTGAGGAAGTAGGACCCTTCGGCGGTCAGCCCCAGCATTTT; D: -; size: -; V: TRBV2; J: TRBJ1-5
CDR3: CASSPLGQGSYEQYF; DNA: TGTGCCAGCTCACCTCTGGGACAGGGCTCCTACGAGCAGTACTTC; D: TRBD1; size: -; V: TRBV18; J: TRBJ2-7
CDR3: CASSLERGTETQYF; DNA: TGTGCCAGCAGCTTAGAGCGGGGAACAGAGACCCAGTACTTC; D: TRBD2; size: -; V: TRBV7-6; J: TRBJ2-5
CDR3: CASRDRLRGDTF; DNA: TGTGCCAGCAGGGATCGACTTCGCGGGGACACCTTC; D: -; size: -; V: TRBV6-5; J: TRBJ1-2
CDR3: CASSSQAGVGEAFF; DNA: TGTGCCAGCAGTAGTCAAGCGGGCGTTGGTGAAGCTTTCTTT; D: -; size: -; V: TRBV2; J: TRBJ1-1
CDR3: CASRVGNTQIYGYTF; DNA: TGTGCCAGCAGAGTAGGGAACACACAAATCTATGGCTACACCTTC; D: -; size: -; V: TRBV5-6; J: TRBJ1-2
CDR3: CATSEATGYGYTF; DNA: TGTGCCACCAGTGAAGCCACAGGGTATGGCTACACCTTC; D: -; size: -; V: TRBV24-1; J: TRBJ1-2
CDR3: CASSNSPGRGYEQYF; DNA: TGTGCCAGCAGCAATTCCCCGGGAAGGGGGTACGAGCAGTACTTC; D: -; size: -; V: TRBV7-2; J: TRBJ2-7
CDR3: CASKTSPGGRDKQFF; DNA: TGTGCCAGCAAGACGAGTCCGGGCGGGAGGGATAAGCAGTTCTTC; D: TRBD2; size: -; V: TRBV6-5; J: TRBJ2-1
CDR3: CASSESAVNEQFF; DNA: TGTGCCAGCAGTGAATCGGCAGTCAATGAGCAGTTCTTC; D: -; size: -; V: TRBV2; J: TRBJ2-1
CDR3: CASSETRGEQFF; DNA: TGTGCCAGCAGCGAGACCCGGGGTGAGCAGTTCTTC; D: -; size: -; V: TRBV9; J: TRBJ2-1
CDR3: CATSDFWSGRGRETSSETQYF; DNA: TGTGCCACCAGTGATTTTTGGTCGGGTCGTGGGAGGGAAACCTCCTCAGAGACCCAGTACTTC; D: TRBD2; size: -; V: TRBV24-1; J: TRBJ2-5
CDR3: CASSLGGASTGELFF; DNA: TGTGCCAGCAGCCTTGGGGGGGCGAGCACCGGGGAGCTGTTTTTT; D: -; size: -; V: TRBV9; J: TRBJ2-2
CDR3: CAWSVTSGTGELFF; DNA: TGTGCCTGGAGTGTAACTAGCGGCACCGGGGAGCTGTTTTTT; D: TRBD2; size: once; V: TRBV30; J: TRBJ2-2
CDR3: CASSQGLDEKLFF; DNA: TGTGCCAGCAGCCAAGGTCTGGATGAAAAACTGTTTTTT; D: -; size: -; V: TRBV14; J: TRBJ1-4
CDR3: CSVETDKANYGYTF; DNA: TGCAGCGTTGAAACCGACAAAGCTAACTATGGCTACACCTTC; D: -; size: -; V: TRBV29-1; J: TRBJ1-2
CDR3: CASSEDRVWRSPLHF; DNA: TGTGCCAGCAGTGAGGACAGGGTCTGGCGTTCACCCCTCCACTTT; D: TRBD1; size: -; V: TRBV2; J: TRBJ1-6
CDR3: CASSGGGGVGLYGYTF; DNA: TGTGCCAGCAGTGGGGGGGGAGGGGTAGGCCTCTATGGCTACACCTTC; D: -; size: -; V: TRBV6-1; J: TRBJ1-2
CDR3: CASTRGGAREKLFF; DNA: TGTGCCAGCACACGTGGGGGGGCGCGTGAAAAACTGTTTTTT; D: -; size: -; V: TRBV7-9; J: TRBJ1-4
CDR3: CASVPSGPSYEQYF; DNA: TGTGCCAGCGTCCCTAGCGGCCCCTCCTACGAGCAGTACTTC; D: TRBD2; size: -; V: TRBV7-6; J: TRBJ2-7
CDR3: CASRTRDNSNQPQHF; DNA: TGTGCCAGCAGGACCCGGGACAATAGCAATCAGCCCCAGCATTTT; D: -; size: -; V: TRBV2; J: TRBJ1-5
CDR3: CASSFYAQGFEAFF; DNA: TGTGCCAGCAGCTTTTACGCCCAGGGGTTTGAAGCTTTCTTT; D: -; size: -; V: TRBV11-1; J: TRBJ1-1
CDR3: CASSTRPVRNTEAFF; DNA: TGTGCCAGCAGCACCCGCCCCGTCAGGAACACTGAAGCTTTCTTT; D: -; size: -; V: TRBV9; J: TRBJ1-1
CDR3: CASSLASGTRVSYNEQFF; DNA: TGTGCCAGCAGCTTAGCTTCCGGGACGAGGGTCTCCTACAATGAGCAGTTCTTC; D: -; size: -; V: TRBV7-2; J: TRBJ2-1
CDR3: CATQMTLTYEQYF; DNA: TGTGCCACCCAGATGACTTTAACCTACGAGCAGTACTTC; D: -; size: -; V: TRBV6-5; J: TRBJ2-7
CDR3: CASSVGQGNSPLHF; DNA: TGTGCCAGCAGCGTAGGACAGGGGAATTCACCCCTCCACTTT; D: TRBD1; size: once; V: TRBV7-2; J: TRBJ1-6
CDR3: CASSQEGGNNQPQHF; DNA: TGTGCCAGCAGCCAAGAAGGAGGGAACAATCAGCCCCAGCATTTT; D: -; size: -; V: TRBV4-2; J: TRBJ1-5
CDR3: CATSDLISNEQFF; DNA: TGTGCCACCAGTGATCTAATCAGCAATGAGCAGTTCTTC; D: -; size: -; V: TRBV24-1; J: TRBJ2-1
CDR3: CASSLVGSQNTDTQYF; DNA: TGTGCCAGCAGCTTAGTCGGTTCTCAAAACACAGATACGCAGTATTTT; D: -; size: -; V: TRBV7-2; J: TRBJ2-3
CDR3: CASSHGGQETQYF; DNA: TGTGCCAGCTCACATGGGGGCCAAGAGACCCAGTACTTC; D: -; size: -; V: TRBV18; J: TRBJ2-5
CDR3: CASRTPTRNTEAFF; DNA: TGTGCCAGTAGGACCCCGACACGGAACACTGAAGCTTTCTTT; D: -; size: -; V: TRBV19; J: TRBJ1-1
CDR3: CATRSGDLYEQYF; DNA: TGTGCTACCCGAAGCGGGGACCTCTACGAGCAGTACTTC; D: TRBD2; size: -; V: TRBV12-5; J: TRBJ2-7
CDR3: CASSIGGAQPQHF; DNA: TGTGCCAGTAGTATCGGGGGAGCTCAGCCCCAGCATTTT; D: -; size: -; V: TRBV19; J: TRBJ1-5
CDR3: CASSPRNSGANTGELFF; DNA: TGTGCCAGCTCACCACGGAATAGCGGGGCGAACACCGGGGAGCTGTTTTTT; D: TRBD2; size: -; V: TRBV18; J: TRBJ2-2
CDR3: CASSQVGGGNQPQHF; DNA: TGCGCCAGCAGCCAAGTTGGTGGGGGCAATCAGCCCCAGCATTTT; D: -; size: -; V: TRBV4-1; J: TRBJ1-5
CDR3: CASSSGQGSGYTF; DNA: TGTGCCAGCAGCTCGGGACAGGGAAGTGGCTACACCTTC; D: TRBD1; size: -; V: TRBV6-5; J: TRBJ1-2
CDR3: CASSLEGGWNSPLHF; DNA: TGCGCCAGCAGCTTGGAGGGGGGATGGAATTCACCCCTCCACTTT; D: -; size: -; V: TRBV5-1; J: TRBJ1-6
CDR3: CASGQSRSGANVLTF; DNA: TGTGCCAGCGGCCAGTCGCGTTCTGGGGCCAACGTCCTGACTTTC; D: -; size: -; V: TRBV6-5; J: TRBJ2-6
CDR3: CASSQPQYGQEAFF; DNA: TGTGCCAGCAGCCAGCCCCAGTACGGACAAGAAGCTTTCTTT; D: -; size: -; V: TRBV14; J: TRBJ1-1
CDR3: CATSSPQGARSAVRSPAYGYTF; DNA: TGTGCCACCAGCAGTCCCCAGGGGGCGAGGTCCGCGGTAAGGTCTCCGGCATATGGCTACACCTTC; D: TRBD1; size: -; V: TRBV15; J: TRBJ1-2
CDR3: CASSYKGWQTEAFF; DNA: TGTGCCAGCAGTTACAAGGGGTGGCAAACTGAAGCTTTCTTT; D: -; size: -; V: TRBV6-5; J: TRBJ1-1